This T cell receptor (beta chain) was recorded in a study of identical twins listed by TCRdb under 2016. Broadly, across the study: To test whether fetal clonotypes persist, the study used deep sequencing on TCR alpha and beta repertoires from monozygotic twins, unrelated adults of various ages, and cord blood. To rule out contamination, the twin experiments were replicated at different times with different library preparation protocols. The paper's findings and limits, for the study overall: Zero-insertion analyses could be partly confounded by invariant T cells such as MAIT and iNKT, although diverse VJ usage argued against such confounding for most clonotypes. Out-of-frame TCR alpha sequences shared between twins showed an excess of low generation-probability sequences compared with coincidental sharing between unrelated individuals. Because the same donors could not be followed over many years, conclusions were based on cross-sectional statistical analysis. Abundant cord blood beta clonotypes carried fewer insertions; young adult naive repertoires showed a weaker similar trend, while memory repertoires showed none. Out-of-frame TCR alpha sharing in monozygotic twins was systematically underestimated by recombination models, whereas sharing between unrelated individuals was in agreement with the recombination models. The excess sharing between twins in beta out-of-frame sequences was weaker because fewer shared sequences reduced the signal-to-noise ratio.

Only healthy Caucasian donors were included. Three pairs of female monozygotic twins, all aged about 18 to 29 years, were included in the twin cohort. Peripheral blood mononuclear cells were the source from which RNA for the TCR libraries was isolated. Libraries were constructed by 5' RACE. The data were produced on an Illumina HiSeq 2000. A universal primer binding site was introduced by template switching, and a unique molecular identifier was present in the final cDNA, enabling accurate counting of TCR cDNA molecules. Specific primers in the conserved constant-segment region were used to synthesize first-strand cDNA for the TCR alpha and beta chains. To control for contamination, every cDNA library was double barcoded, receiving both a SMART-Mk sample barcode and Illumina barcodes. TruSeq adapter sequences, together with Illumina sample barcodes, were added in two successive PCR steps. TCR alpha and beta cDNA libraries were sequenced on the Illumina HiSeq platform with custom primers. The paper's data handling went like this. MiGEC processed the raw reads to extract unique molecular identifiers, while MiXCR was used to determine the CDR3 positions. For each individual, recombination models were inferred using an EM algorithm with the repgenHMM and IGoR tools. The analysis of shared clonotypes was done with the tcR package in R, with sharing normalized by the product of cloneset sizes. To study raw recombination free of thymic and clonal selection effects, out-of-frame nonproductive sequences were analyzed. TCRdb ran its own pipeline on the public reads, namely fastp trimming at Q25 and MiXCR clone calling, and kept in-frame beta chains. Every distinct CDR3 protein forms one entry, paired with its most common genes and DNA. The V and J calls reflect TCRdb's pipeline rather than the authors' work. This sample gives hundreds of thousands of distinct CDR3 sequences in total; roughly 12% of them show up just once. About 1.5% of the sample is held by the ten biggest clonotypes.

Trimmed from V: 1 base; trimmed from J: 7 bases; junction bases lacking a gene match: 4. The CDR1 and CDR2 encoded by the germline V gene are LGHNT and FRNRAP. From its cysteine to its phenylalanine, the CDR3 spans 15 amino acids. Of the read, only the CDR3 DNA is kept; its 45 bases are in frame from base 1. This clonotype was detected only a few times. The clone's antigen remains unknown. Base qualities are missing; no much larger clone stands one base away. These data are also associated with another study on yellow fever vaccine responses in identical twins. Looking at the second paper: The authors reported that the T cell response to vaccination in identical twins appeared partly convergent and partly personalized. The study precisely tracked vaccine-responding T cell clones in identical twins.

The specimen was PBMCs. This sequence was found in a woman aged 18-29 years in good health. The rearranged segments are TRBV12-5 and TRBJ2-1; 10 central nucleotides agree with TRBD2. Here is the DNA: TGTGCTAGTGGTTTGGGGTCTAGCGGGAGTAATGAGCAGTTCTTC. Translation gives CASGLGSSGSNEQFF. Supplemented by the reference TRBV12-5 and TRBJ2-1 proteins around the CDR3, the complete variable domain is DARVTQTPRHKVTEMGQEVTMRCQPILGHNTVFWYRQTMMQGLELLAYFRNRAPLDDSGMPKDRFSAEMPDATLATLKIQPSEPRDSAVYFCASGLGSSGSNEQFFGPGTRLTVL.